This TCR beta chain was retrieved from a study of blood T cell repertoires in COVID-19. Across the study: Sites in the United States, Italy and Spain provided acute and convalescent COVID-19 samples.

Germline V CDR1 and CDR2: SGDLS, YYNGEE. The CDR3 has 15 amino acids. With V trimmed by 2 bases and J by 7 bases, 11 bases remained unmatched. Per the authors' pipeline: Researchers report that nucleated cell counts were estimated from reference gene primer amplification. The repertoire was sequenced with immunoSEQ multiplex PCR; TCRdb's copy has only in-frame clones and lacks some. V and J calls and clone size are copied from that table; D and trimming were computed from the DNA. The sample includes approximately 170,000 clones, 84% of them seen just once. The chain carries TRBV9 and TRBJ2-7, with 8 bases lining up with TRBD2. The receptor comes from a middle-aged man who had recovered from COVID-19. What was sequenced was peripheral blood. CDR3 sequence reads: CASSVSGTSTGEQYF. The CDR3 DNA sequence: TGTGCCAGCAGCGTTAGCGGGACCTCAACGGGGGAGCAGTACTTC.